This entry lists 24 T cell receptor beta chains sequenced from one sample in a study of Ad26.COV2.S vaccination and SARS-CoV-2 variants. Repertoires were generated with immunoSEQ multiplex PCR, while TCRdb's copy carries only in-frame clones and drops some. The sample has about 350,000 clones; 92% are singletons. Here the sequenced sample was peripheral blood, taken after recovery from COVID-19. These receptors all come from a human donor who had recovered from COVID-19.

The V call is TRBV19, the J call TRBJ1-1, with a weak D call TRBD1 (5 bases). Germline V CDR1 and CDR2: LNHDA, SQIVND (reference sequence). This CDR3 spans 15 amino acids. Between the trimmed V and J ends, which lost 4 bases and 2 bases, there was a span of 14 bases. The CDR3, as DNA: TGTGCCAGTAGTAGTTTTACAGGCAGCAACACTGAAGCTTTCTTT. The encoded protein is CASSSFTGSNTEAFF.

CDR3 nucleotides: TGTGCCAGCAGCGCCTGGACAGGGACAAACACCATATATTTT. As protein: CASSAWTGTNTIYF. The rearrangement uses TRBV9 and TRBJ1-3, with TRBD1 identical over 8 bases. V trimming: 3 bases; J trimming: 6 bases; junction bases outside the gene matches: 5. CDR3 length: 14 amino acids. CDR1 is SGDLS, CDR2 YYNGEE, per germline.

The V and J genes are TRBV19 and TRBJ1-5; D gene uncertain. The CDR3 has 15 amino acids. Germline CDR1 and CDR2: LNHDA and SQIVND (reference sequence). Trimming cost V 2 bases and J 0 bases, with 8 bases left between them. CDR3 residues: CASSISVYSNQPQHF. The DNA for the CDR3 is TGTGCCAGTAGTATATCTGTGTATAGCAATCAGCCCCAGCATTTT.

CDR3 loop: CASNTQGPIFTEAFF. The CDR3 DNA is TGTGCCAGCAATACGCAAGGACCAATTTTCACTGAAGCTTTCTTT. The chain couples TRBV13 to TRBJ1-1; D not certain. Germline CDR1 is PRHDT and CDR2 is FYEKMQ (reference sequence). CDR3 length: 15 residues. Trimming left V 7 bases short and J 4 bases short, with 19 bases between.

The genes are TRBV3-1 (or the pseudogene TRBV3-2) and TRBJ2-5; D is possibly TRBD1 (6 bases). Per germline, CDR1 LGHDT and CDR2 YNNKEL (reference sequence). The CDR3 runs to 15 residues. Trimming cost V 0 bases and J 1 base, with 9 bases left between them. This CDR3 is CASSQESRGQETQYF. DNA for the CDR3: TGTGCCAGCAGCCAAGAGAGCAGGGGCCAAGAGACCCAGTACTTC.

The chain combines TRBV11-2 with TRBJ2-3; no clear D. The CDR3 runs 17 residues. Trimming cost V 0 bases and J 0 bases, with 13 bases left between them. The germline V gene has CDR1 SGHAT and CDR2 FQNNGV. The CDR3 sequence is CASSLDSRYSSTDTQYF. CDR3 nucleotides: TGTGCCAGCAGCTTAGATTCCCGCTACTCTAGCACAGATACGCAGTATTTT.

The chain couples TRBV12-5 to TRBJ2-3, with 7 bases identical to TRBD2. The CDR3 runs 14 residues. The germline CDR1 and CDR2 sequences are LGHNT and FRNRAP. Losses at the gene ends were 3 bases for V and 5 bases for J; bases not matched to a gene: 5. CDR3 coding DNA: TGTGCTAGTGGTTTAGCGGGGTACATAGATACGCAGTATTTT. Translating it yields CASGLAGYIDTQYF.

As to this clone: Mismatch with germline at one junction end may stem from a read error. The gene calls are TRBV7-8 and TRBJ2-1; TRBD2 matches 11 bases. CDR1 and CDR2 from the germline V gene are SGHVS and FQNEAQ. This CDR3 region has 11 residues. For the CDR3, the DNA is TGTGCCAGCAGCGTAGCGGGGGGGCCCGTCTTC. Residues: CASSVAGGPVF.

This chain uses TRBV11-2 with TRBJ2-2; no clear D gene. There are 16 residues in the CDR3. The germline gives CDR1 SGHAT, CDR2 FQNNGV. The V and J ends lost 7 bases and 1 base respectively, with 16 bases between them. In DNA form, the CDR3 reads TGTGCCAGCACCTCCTCGGACGGAATGAACACCGGGGAGCTGTTTTTT. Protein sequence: CASTSSDGMNTGELFF.

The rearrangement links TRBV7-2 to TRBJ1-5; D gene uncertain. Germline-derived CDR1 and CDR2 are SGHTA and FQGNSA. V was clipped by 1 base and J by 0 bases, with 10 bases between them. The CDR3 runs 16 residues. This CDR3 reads CASSLGPRNSNQPQHF. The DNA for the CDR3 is TGTGCCAGCAGCTTAGGTCCCAGGAATAGCAATCAGCCCCAGCATTTT.

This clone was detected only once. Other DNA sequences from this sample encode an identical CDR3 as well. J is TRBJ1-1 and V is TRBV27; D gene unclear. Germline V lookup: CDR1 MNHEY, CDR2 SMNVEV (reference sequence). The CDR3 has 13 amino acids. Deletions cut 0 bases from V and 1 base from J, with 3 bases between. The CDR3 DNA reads TGTGCCAGCAGTTTATCGGAGAACACTGAAGCTTTCTTT. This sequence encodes CASSLSENTEAFF.

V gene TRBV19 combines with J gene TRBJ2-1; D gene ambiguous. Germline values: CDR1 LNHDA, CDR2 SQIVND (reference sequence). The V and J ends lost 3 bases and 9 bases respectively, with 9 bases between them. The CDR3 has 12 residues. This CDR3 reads CASSMIHSEQFF. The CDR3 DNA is TGTGCCAGTAGTATGATTCATAGTGAGCAGTTCTTC.

This CDR3 reads CASSQAVTNYGYTF. The CDR3 DNA follows: TGTGCCAGCAGCCAAGCGGTGACTAACTATGGCTACACCTTC. The chain couples TRBV3-1 (or the pseudogene TRBV3-2) to TRBJ1-2; D unresolved. CDR3 length: 14 amino acids. V gave up 1 base and J gave up 0 bases, with 6 bases separating them. Germline CDR1 LGHDT, CDR2 YNNKEL (reference sequence).

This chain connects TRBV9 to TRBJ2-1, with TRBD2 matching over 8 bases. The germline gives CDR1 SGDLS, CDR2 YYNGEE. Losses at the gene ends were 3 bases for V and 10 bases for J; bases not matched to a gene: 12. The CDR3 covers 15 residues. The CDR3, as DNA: TGTGCCAGCAGCGCCTGGGATAGCGGGGTCGGGGAGCAGTTCTTC. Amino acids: CASSAWDSGVGEQFF.

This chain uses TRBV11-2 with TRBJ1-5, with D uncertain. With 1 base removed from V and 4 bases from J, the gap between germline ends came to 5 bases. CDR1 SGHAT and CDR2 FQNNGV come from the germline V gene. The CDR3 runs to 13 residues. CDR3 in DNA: TGTGCCAGCAGCTTAGCCGTTAATCAGCCCCAGCATTTT. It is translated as CASSLAVNQPQHF.

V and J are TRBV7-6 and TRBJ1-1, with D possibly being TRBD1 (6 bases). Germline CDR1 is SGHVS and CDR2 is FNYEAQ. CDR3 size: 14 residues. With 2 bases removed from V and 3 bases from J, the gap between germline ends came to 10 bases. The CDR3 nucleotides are TGTGCCAGCAGCTTACTAGAGGGGGACACTGAAGCTTTCTTT. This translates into CASSLLEGDTEAFF.

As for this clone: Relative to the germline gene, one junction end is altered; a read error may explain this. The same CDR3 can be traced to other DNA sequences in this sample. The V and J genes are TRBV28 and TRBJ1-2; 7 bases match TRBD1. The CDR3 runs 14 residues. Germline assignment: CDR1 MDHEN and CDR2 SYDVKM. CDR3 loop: CASRSGQVYYGYTF. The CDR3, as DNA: TGCGCCAGCAGATCCGGACAGGTTTACTATGGCTACACCTTC.

As DNA, the CDR3 is TGTGCCAGTAGTAAACTCCTAGGGGAGGGCCCTGGGGCCAACGTCCTGACTTTC. Translation gives CASSKLLGEGPGANVLTF. V is TRBV19 and J is TRBJ2-6; 7 positions match TRBD2. The CDR3 consists of 18 residues. The J segment lost 2 bases and the V segment lost 4 bases, leaving 11 bases of the junction unmatched. CDR1 and CDR2 (germline): LNHDA, SQIVND (reference sequence).

CDR3 nucleotide sequence: TGCGCCAGCAGCCAAAGGACAGGGCCCTATGGCTACACCTTC. It encodes CASSQRTGPYGYTF. The chain combines TRBV4-3 with TRBJ1-2; 8 bases match TRBD1. Germline CDR1 LGHNA, CDR2 YSLEER. V lost 2 bases, J lost 4 bases, and 3 bases stayed unmatched. The CDR3 loop spans 14 amino acids.

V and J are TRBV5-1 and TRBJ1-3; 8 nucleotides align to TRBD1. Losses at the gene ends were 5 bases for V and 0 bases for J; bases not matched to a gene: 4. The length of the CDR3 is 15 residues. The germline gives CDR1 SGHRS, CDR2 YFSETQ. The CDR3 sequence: CASRGQGYSGNTIYF. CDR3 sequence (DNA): TGCGCCAGCAGAGGACAGGGTTACTCTGGAAACACCATATATTTT.

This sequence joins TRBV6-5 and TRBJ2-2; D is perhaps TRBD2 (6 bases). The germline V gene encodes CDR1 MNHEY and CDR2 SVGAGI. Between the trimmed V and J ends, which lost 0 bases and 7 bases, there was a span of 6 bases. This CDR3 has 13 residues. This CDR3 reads CASSYSGGGELFF. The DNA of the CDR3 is TGTGCCAGCAGTTACTCCGGGGGCGGGGAGCTGTTTTTT.

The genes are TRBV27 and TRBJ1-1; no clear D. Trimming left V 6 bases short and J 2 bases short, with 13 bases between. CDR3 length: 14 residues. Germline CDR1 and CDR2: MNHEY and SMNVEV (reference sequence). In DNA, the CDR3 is TGTGCCAGCAGCACGTTCGGGGTAAACACTGAAGCTTTCTTT. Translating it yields CASSTFGVNTEAFF.

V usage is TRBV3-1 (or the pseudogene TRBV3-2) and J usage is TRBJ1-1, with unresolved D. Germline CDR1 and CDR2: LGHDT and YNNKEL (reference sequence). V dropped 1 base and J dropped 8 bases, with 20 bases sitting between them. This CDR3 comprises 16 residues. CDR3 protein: CASSQGSPGWKVEAFF. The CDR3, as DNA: TGTGCCAGCAGCCAAGGGTCCCCGGGCTGGAAGGTAGAAGCTTTCTTT.

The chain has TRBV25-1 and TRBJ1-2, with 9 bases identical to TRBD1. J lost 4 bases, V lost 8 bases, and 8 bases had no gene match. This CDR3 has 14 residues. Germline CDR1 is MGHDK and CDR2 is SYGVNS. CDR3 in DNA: TGTGCCAGCCAGACGGGACAGGGATCCTATGGCTACACCTTC. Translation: CASQTGQGSYGYTF.